The T cell receptor beta chain under discussion was sequenced for a study of T cells in Graves' hyperthyroidism and ophthalmopathy. Background on the study: Peripheral blood samples were taken at initial diagnosis, prior to any treatment.

This clonotype was detected ten times or more. What it recognizes is unknown. The CDR3 regions of TCR beta were amplified from RNA transcripts. Carried out on the TCR CDR3, a first-round RT-PCR used the HTBI primer set. From the multiplex PCR reads, TCRdb called clonotypes with MiXCR, one entry per CDR3 protein. The sample lists hundreds of thousands of distinct CDR3 sequences; 12% to 15% were seen once. Germline V CDR1 and CDR2: DFQATT, SNEGSKA (reference sequence). The CDR3 consists of 17 residues. The V and J ends lost 4 bases and 6 bases, in that order; junction bases with no gene match: 17. Under 3 months was the duration of disease in ophthalmopathy patients, who also had a Clinical Activity Score of at least 3 and a NOSPECS grade of at least 4. Diagnosis rested on symptoms, serum thyroxine and TRAb, thyroid ultrasound, and orbital computed tomography. Study results and limitations: Most thyroid clonotypes with frequency above 0.001 were detected in blood.

The sample consisted of blood. The genes are TRBV20-1 and TRBJ2-1; 8 positions agree with TRBD1. The receptor's source is a woman in her fifties or sixties with Graves' ophthalmopathy. CDR3 amino acids: CSANRDRRGRISNEQFF. DNA for the CDR3: TGCAGTGCTAACCGGGACAGGAGGGGTCGGATTAGCAATGAGCAGTTCTTC.